These 26 T cell receptor beta chains share one sample of origin, sequenced in a study of response to subunit inactivated influenza vaccine. MiXCR was run by TCRdb on the RT-PCR reads, yielding one entry per CDR3 protein. The table lists about 240,000 distinct CDR3 sequences, 9% to 15% of them singletons. Specimen: non-naive T cells sorted from PBMCs, collected less than 15 days before vaccination. The source is a man aged 50-60 years who received an inactivated influenza vaccine.

The genes are TRBV11-1 and TRBJ1-2, with unresolved D. The CDR3 spans 14 residues. Germline V gene lookup returns CDR1 SGHAT and CDR2 FQDESV (reference sequence). Trimming pared 7 bases from V and 1 base from J, leaving 13 bases between. The CDR3 is CASTKDGDNYGYTF. CDR3 DNA: TGTGCCAGCACCAAGGACGGAGATAACTATGGCTACACCTTC.

The V gene is TRBV20-1, the J gene TRBJ2-3, with 14 bases aligning to TRBD2. CDR3 length equals 13 residues. Germline CDR1 reads DFQATT; CDR2 reads SNEGSKA (reference sequence). After removal of 6 bases from V and 7 bases from J, the junction contained 3 bases not matched to a gene. CDR3: CSAGTSGSYTQYF. In DNA, the CDR3 is TGCAGTGCAGGGACTAGCGGGAGTTATACGCAGTATTTT.

This rearrangement joins TRBV3-1 to TRBJ2-7; D gene ambiguous. This CDR3 is built from 15 residues. Trimming stripped 5 bases from V and 2 bases from J, with 16 bases between. Germline V gene lookup returns CDR1 LGHDT and CDR2 YNNKEL (reference sequence). CDR3 sequence: CASSDTYSRTYEQYF. The CDR3 DNA reads as TGTGCCAGCAGCGACACTTATTCCCGGACCTACGAGCAGTACTTC.

In this sample, this clonotype turned up many times. The gene calls are TRBV18 and TRBJ2-7; 10 bases fit TRBD2. CDR3 length: 15 amino acids. Germline lookup yields CDR1 KGHSH and CDR2 LQKENI. V was pared by 2 bases and J by 7 bases, with 8 bases of the junction left unmatched. As DNA, the CDR3 is TGTGCCAGCTCACCAACTAGCGGGGCCTTGGGAGAGCAGTACTTC. The encoded protein is CASSPTSGALGEQYF.

The table lists this clonotype with a few counts. V and J are TRBV11-2 and TRBJ2-3, with 9 nucleotides matching TRBD2. Germline lookup yields CDR1 SGHAT and CDR2 FQNNGV. The junction had 9 bases not matched to a gene; V was cut back by 2 bases and J by 6 bases. The CDR3 consists of 16 residues. The CDR3 DNA follows: TGTGCCAGCAGCTTAAGACTAGCGGAAGAAGGGGATACGCAGTATTTT. Amino acid sequence: CASSLRLAEEGDTQYF.

This clonotype appeared a few times. J is TRBJ2-2 and V is TRBV18; 11 nucleotides align to TRBD2. The V segment lost 3 bases and the J segment 1 base; nucleotides outside the gene matches: 4. In germline, CDR1 is KGHSH, CDR2 LQKENI. This CDR3 is 17 amino acids long. The CDR3 nucleotides are TGTGCCAGCTCACCTCCGGGACTAGCGGTGAACACCGGGGAGCTGTTTTTT. Its protein is CASSPPGLAVNTGELFF.

This chain links TRBV5-1 with TRBJ2-3; D remains unclear. V dropped 4 bases and J dropped 2 bases, with 8 bases sitting between them. Looked up from germline, CDR1 is SGHRS and CDR2 is YFSETQ. CDR3 length: 13 residues. The CDR3 here is CASSPENTDTQYF. The CDR3 DNA reads TGCGCCAGCAGCCCGGAAAACACAGATACGCAGTATTTT. Variable domain in full (rest from reference TRBV5-1 and TRBJ2-3): KAGVTQTPRYLIKTRGQQVTLSCSPISGHRSVSWYQQTPGQGLQFLFEYFSETQRNKGNFPGRFSGRQFSNSRSEMNVSTLELGDSALYLCASSPENTDTQYFGPGTRLTVL.

The rearrangement joins TRBV6-1 to TRBJ2-1; TRBD2 matches at 10 bases. The CDR3 runs to 16 residues. After removal of 7 bases from V and 7 bases from J, the junction contained 13 bases not matched to a gene. CDR1 is MNHNS and CDR2 is SASEGT in the germline V gene. This CDR3 reads CASTMLPSGSRNEQFF. CDR3 sequence (DNA): TGTGCCAGCACCATGCTGCCTAGCGGGAGTCGGAATGAGCAGTTCTTC.

This clonotype was observed at least ten times. This chain links TRBV11-2 with TRBJ2-5, with 13 bases aligning to TRBD2. CDR3 length equals 17 residues. Germline CDR1 and CDR2: SGHAT and FQNNGV. Trimming removed 3 bases from V and 5 bases from J; junction bases left unmatched: 9. CDR3 sequence (DNA): TGTGCCAGCAGCTTGGGACTAGCGGGACATAGCGGGGAGACCCAGTACTTC. It is translated as CASSLGLAGHSGETQYF.

The V gene is TRBV18, the J gene TRBJ2-1; 11 bases align to TRBD2. V shed 3 bases, J shed 3 bases, and the junction held 10 bases outside the gene matches. The V gene's germline CDR1 is KGHSH and CDR2 LQKENI. This CDR3 comprises 18 residues. The CDR3 protein is CASSPRGSGRANYNEQFF. The CDR3 DNA reads TGTGCCAGCTCACCGCGGGGTAGCGGGAGGGCCAACTACAATGAGCAGTTCTTC.

This clonotype showed up many times. The chain recombines TRBV4-2 with TRBJ1-2; the D gene is possibly TRBD1 (6 bases). Germline CDR1 LGHNA, CDR2 YNFKEQ. The CDR3 consists of 14 residues. V lost 1 base and J 3 bases, leaving 9 bases between the germline ends. Here the CDR3 reads CASSQAGQHYGYTF. The DNA for the CDR3 is TGTGCCAGCAGCCAAGCCGGACAGCACTATGGCTACACCTTC.

This clonotype occurred many times. The genes are TRBV5-1 and TRBJ2-7; the match to TRBD1 covers 7 bases. CDR1 is SGHRS and CDR2 is YFSETQ in the germline V gene. This CDR3 region has 14 residues. Losses at the gene ends were 3 bases for V and 6 bases for J; bases not matched to a gene: 9. In nucleotides, the CDR3 is TGCGCCAGCAGCTCGGGACAGCCTGCGGTCGAGCAGTACTTC. Residues: CASSSGQPAVEQYF. Variable domain in full (rest from reference TRBV5-1 and TRBJ2-7): KAGVTQTPRYLIKTRGQQVTLSCSPISGHRSVSWYQQTPGQGLQFLFEYFSETQRNKGNFPGRFSGRQFSNSRSEMNVSTLELGDSALYLCASSSGQPAVEQYFGPGTRLTVT.

The chain joins TRBV12-3 or TRBV12-4 to TRBJ2-1; 8 bases are a match to TRBD2. This CDR3 region has 14 residues. Germline trimming cut 3 bases from V and 8 bases from J; bases unmatched to any gene: 6. Written as DNA, the CDR3 is TGTGCCAGCAGTTTCGCGGGGGGTACGGATGAGCAGTTCTTC. This encodes CASSFAGGTDEQFF.

There are a few counts of this clonotype. The rearrangement uses TRBV2 and TRBJ2-7; 10 nucleotides align to TRBD2. Per the germline V gene, CDR1 is SNHLY and CDR2 is FYNNEI. Unmatched junction bases numbered 7, after V lost 6 bases and J lost 2 bases. The CDR3 contains 15 residues. The CDR3 nucleotides read TGTGCCAGCAGAAAGGAAGCGGGAGGGCCCTACGAGCAGTACTTC. Translated, it gives CASRKEAGGPYEQYF. The full variable domain, completed using reference TRBV2 and TRBJ2-7, is EPEVTQTPSHQVTQMGQEVILRCVPISNHLYFYWYRQILGQKVEFLVSFYNNEISEKSEIFDDQFSVERPDGSNFTLKIRSTKLEDSAMYFCASRKEAGGPYEQYFGPGTRLTVT.

DNA of the CDR3: TGCGCCAGCAGCCAAGGTCGAGGAATTAGGACCTACGAGCAGTACTTC. Amino acids: CASSQGRGIRTYEQYF. J is TRBJ2-7 and V is TRBV4-1; D unresolved. This CDR3 is built from 16 residues. Trimming pared 1 base from V and 2 bases from J, leaving 15 bases between. The V gene's germline CDR1 is MGHRA and CDR2 YSYEKL.

This clonotype occurred a few times. The chain couples TRBV6-5 to TRBJ1-2; the match to TRBD1 covers 8 bases. Germline lookup yields CDR1 MNHEY and CDR2 SVGAGI. The trim removed 5 bases at V and 4 bases at J, leaving 6 bases unmatched. The CDR3 runs 14 residues. The CDR3 bases are TGTGCCAGCAGTACTTCCGGGACAGGCTATGGCTACACCTTC. Residues: CASSTSGTGYGYTF.

V is TRBV7-3 and J is TRBJ2-3; D call uncertain. V was shortened by 1 base and J by 3 bases, with 11 bases between the two germline ends. This CDR3 comprises 15 residues. Germline V lookup: CDR1 SGHTA, CDR2 FQGTGA. Here the CDR3 DNA reads TGTGCCAGCAGCTTAAGGTCCCAGCGTACAGATACGCAGTATTTT. Amino acids: CASSLRSQRTDTQYF.

This clonotype was picked up many times. Here the CDR3 DNA reads TGCGCCAGCAGCTTGGGGCAGGGGCTAAATCAGCCCCAGCATTTT. This sequence encodes CASSLGQGLNQPQHF. This chain connects TRBV5-1 to TRBJ1-5, with D possibly matching TRBD1 (6 bases). CDR1 SGHRS and CDR2 YFSETQ come from the germline V gene. V dropped 0 bases and J dropped 4 bases, with 11 bases sitting between them. The CDR3 runs 15 residues.

This chain links TRBV11-2 with TRBJ1-2, with 7 bases matching TRBD1. CDR1 and CDR2 (germline): SGHAT, FQNNGV. J gave up 2 bases and V 5 bases, and 5 bases lay outside the gene matches. The CDR3 totals 14 residues. The CDR3 loop reads CASSPGGGNYGYTF. The DNA for the CDR3 is TGTGCCAGCAGCCCAGGGGGGGGGAACTATGGCTACACCTTC.

The chain recombines TRBV28 with TRBJ2-1, with D possibly being TRBD1 (6 bases). V was trimmed by 2 bases and J by 0 bases, leaving 14 bases between them. Per the germline V gene, CDR1 is MDHEN and CDR2 is SYDVKM. The CDR3 spans 17 residues. The CDR3 reads CASSLRDTESSYNEQFF. CDR3 DNA: TGTGCCAGCAGTTTAAGGGACACGGAAAGCTCCTACAATGAGCAGTTCTTC.

In its sample, this clonotype was seen a few times. The rearrangement links TRBV6-5 to TRBJ1-2; D ambiguous. V lost 4 bases and J lost 8, with 14 bases in between. Germline CDR1 and CDR2: MNHEY and SVGAGI. The CDR3 consists of 13 residues. The CDR3 nucleotides are TGTGCCAGCAGTTCGGACTCACAAGGAGGCTACACCTTC. Amino acid sequence: CASSSDSQGGYTF.

Only a few counts were recorded for this clonotype. The rearrangement uses TRBV28 and TRBJ1-5; the D is unclear. Deletions cut 2 bases from V and 0 bases from J, with 2 bases between. The CDR3 runs 13 residues. Germline V CDR1 and CDR2: MDHEN, SYDVKM. The CDR3 nucleotides read TGTGCCAGCAGTTTACTTAGCAATCAGCCCCAGCATTTT. Translated, it gives CASSLLSNQPQHF.

This clonotype has a handful of counts. CDR3 loop: CASSPQHTDTQYF. DNA of the CDR3: TGTGCCAGCAGCCCACAGCACACAGATACGCAGTATTTT. The rearrangement links TRBV7-2 to TRBJ2-3; D is unclear. The CDR3 sequence is 13 residues long. The germline gives CDR1 SGHTA, CDR2 FQGNSA. Trimming removed 5 bases at V and 2 bases at J, with 8 bases between.

This clonotype was seen many times. The chain carries TRBV27 and TRBJ1-6; a possible D gene is TRBD1 (5 bases). This CDR3 contains 14 residues. The ends were cut back, 4 bases at V and 5 bases at J, with 9 bases in the middle. The germline V gene has CDR1 MNHEY and CDR2 SMNVEV (reference sequence). The CDR3 DNA is TGTGCCAGCAGTTCCCGACAGAATAATTCACCCCTCCACTTT. Residues: CASSSRQNNSPLHF.

This clonotype was found a few times. The junction shows a germline mismatch at one end, possibly a read error. The chain links TRBV20-1 to TRBJ1-1; tentative D call: TRBD1 (5 bases). The CDR3 consists of 13 residues. Germline lookup yields CDR1 DFQATT and CDR2 SNEGSKA (reference sequence). CDR3 sequence (DNA): TGCAGGGCTACCGGGACTATGAACACTGAAGCTTTCTTT. Protein: CRATGTMNTEAFF.

In its sample, this clonotype was seen a few times. The rearrangement joins TRBV28 to TRBJ2-2, with 10 bases fitting TRBD2. The germline gives CDR1 MDHEN, CDR2 SYDVKM. The CDR3 extends over 15 amino acids. With 5 bases clipped from V and 5 bases from J, the junction kept 5 bases outside the gene matches. For the CDR3, the DNA is TGTGCCAGCAGTGTTAGCGGGGGGCGGACCGGGGAGCTGTTTTTT. Encoded protein: CASSVSGGRTGELFF.